This T cell receptor beta chain was captured in a study of T cell changes during pregnancy in multiple sclerosis (dated by TCRdb to about 2019). With respect to the entire study: In women with multiple sclerosis, the researchers looked at how the T cell repertoire shifted as pregnancy progressed.

A note on this clone: This receptor's antigen is unknown. One base away there is no much larger clone; base qualities are not given.

Ends trimmed: V by 5 bases, J by 4 bases; bases unmatched to a gene: 9. The CDR3 runs 15 residues from the cysteine to the phenylalanine. This entry keeps only the CDR3 DNA: 45 bases, framed from base 1. CDR1 and CDR2 were assigned from the germline V gene (reference sequence) as SEHNR and FQNEAQ. The protocol used for the library was the immunoSEQ multiplex PCR assay. TCRdb's version of the immuneACCESS table is confined to in-frame rearrangements and falls short of the full clone set. An unresolved V gene accounts for under half of the shortfall where checked; the remainder is of unknown origin. The sample profile shows around 77,000 clones; 91% of them were found once. Of the sample, around 0.64% falls within the top ten clones.

This receptor chain uses TRBV7-9 and TRBJ1-1; TRBD1 fits 8 bases in the junction. The origin of this receptor is a female donor in good health, enrolled as a control in a pregnancy study. Sequencing was performed on peripheral blood, taken in the third trimester of pregnancy. The DNA sequence follows: TGTGCCAGCAGCCCCGGACAGGGATCAGCCACTGAAGCTTTCTTT. Its translation is CASSPGQGSATEAFF. This CDR3, with the reference TRBV7-9 and TRBJ1-1 proteins standing in past its ends, gives the full variable domain DTGVSQNPRHKITKRGQNVTFRCDPISEHNRLYWYRQTLGQGPEFLTYFQNEAQLEKSRLLSDRFSAERPKGSFSTLEIQRTEQGDSAMYLCASSPGQGSATEAFFGQGTRLTVV.